This paragraph covers one T cell receptor (beta chain) sequence. Its matching antigen is unknown. The source of the sample is a study of shared clonotypes between healthy human individuals. Study-wide context: Three plates each covered CD4 naive and memory; CD8 naive two, CD8 memory one. Findings and caveats of the study: Non-shared clonotypes had lower generation probabilities than those shared by all four donors.

Sequencing used immunoSEQ multiplex PCR; TCRdb keeps in-frame clones, though not all of them. The sample contains more than 2 million clones, around 95% of which appear only once. CDR1 and CDR2 (germline): GTSNPN, SVGIG (reference sequence). V gave up 5 bases and J gave up 6 bases, with 8 bases separating them. This CDR3 comprises 11 residues. It was CD45RO-negative cells, positively selected for CCR7, that made up naive CD8 cells, with terminally differentiated effector memory CD45RA+ cells excluded. The rearrangement uses TRBV30 and TRBJ2-1; tentatively, D is TRBD2 (6 bases). The sequence came from a man between 18 and 29 years old in good health. Some clones in this sample may be carry-over from other donors' samples. Source material: naive CD8+ T cells from PBMCs. The CDR3 DNA reads TGTGCCTGGGGTAGCGGCAATGAGCAGTTCTTC. This sequence encodes CAWGSGNEQFF.